Listed below are T cell receptor beta chains from one sample, sequenced in a study of monozygotic twins with inflammatory bowel disease. No DNA is given; TCRdb re-called the 5' RACE reads and lists each CDR3 protein once. Its clone listing holds around 40,000 distinct CDR3 sequences. The sequencing input was blood. The receptors come from a human donor with ulcerative colitis or Crohn's disease, or a healthy co-twin of an affected twin (not recorded which). CDR3s include the opening cysteine and the closing phenylalanine or tryptophan. Fields, in order: J gene, V gene, clone size, CDR3 protein. Size values are once, few and many counts, or a class for expanded clones, and some rows have none.

TRBJ2-3 TRBV9 - CASSKRDTQYF
TRBJ2-7 TRBV24-1 - CATSDPRTGGSYEQYF
TRBJ1-1 TRBV6-1 - CASSRPGRKNTEAFF
TRBJ1-3 TRBV28 - CASSSPDRAEGRNTIYF
TRBJ2-7 TRBV20-1 - CSARNQQGTNYEQYF
TRBJ2-7 TRBV6-1 - CAGRDTTYEQYF
TRBJ1-6 TRBV11-2 - CASSLEQGSSPLHF
TRBJ1-5 TRBV2 - CASSEQGHQNQPQHF
TRBJ2-3 TRBV27 - CASSLYGTDTQYF
TRBJ1-1 TRBV10-1 medium-sized CASSRLKNTEAFF
TRBJ2-5 TRBV15 - CATSRTGQQETQYF
TRBJ1-4 TRBV25-1 - CASSRGLLSGLFF
TRBJ2-3 TRBV20-1 - CSATSRADTQYF
TRBJ1-2 TRBV12-3/TRBV12-4 - CASSLLGLDGYTF
TRBJ1-5 TRBV28 - CASSLWETEDNQPQHF
TRBJ2-7 TRBV3-1 - CASSPLVGRAYEQYF
TRBJ2-7 TRBV25-1 - CASSDAGTYEQYF
TRBJ2-3 TRBV7-2 - CASSRLAGGSTDTQYF
TRBJ2-7 TRBV20-1 - CSARGGRFHEQYF
TRBJ1-2 TRBV4-1 - CASSQGDSRPGYTF
TRBJ1-6 TRBV28 - CASSLLGLNNSPLHF
TRBJ1-5 TRBV20-1 - CSARDEGDPYNQPQHF
TRBJ1-4 TRBV4-3 - CASSPTPGTSNEKLFF
TRBJ2-3 TRBV4-3 - CASSQEGTSGGEQYF
TRBJ2-6 TRBV30 - CAWSPDRGSGANVLTF
TRBJ2-1 TRBV10-3 - CAINGGGRSYNEQFF
TRBJ2-2 TRBV15 - CATSRSAGISTGELFF
TRBJ2-5 TRBV6-6 - CASRDQETQYF
TRBJ1-4 TRBV20-1 - CSASGGQERNEKLFF
TRBJ2-1 TRBV6-5 - CASSGGAWQFF
TRBJ2-6 TRBV15 - CATSRDGVGQGVPGANVLTF
TRBJ2-5 TRBV3-1 - CASTPFGGSGKKETQYF
TRBJ1-5 TRBV30 - CAWSPGRGEPNQPQHF
TRBJ2-2 TRBV7-2 - CASSLIPGELFF
TRBJ2-1 TRBV20-1 - CSVYGSTAYNEQFF
TRBJ1-2 TRBV29-1 - CSVEDTGGGYTF
TRBJ2-3 TRBV12-3/TRBV12-4 - CASTAGYTDTQYF
TRBJ1-2 TRBV6-1 - CASRDIWDGAYGYTF